Below, 27 T cell receptor beta chains from the same sample are listed, as sequenced in a study of T cell clonality in common variable immunodeficiency. Method: immunoSEQ multiplex PCR; TCRdb's copy keeps in-frame clones and lacks some. The sample has about 29,000 clones, none seen only once. The sequenced material came from peripheral blood mononuclear cells. These receptors were collected from a person between 18 and 75 years old in good health.

In this sample, this clone turned up many times. The read ends 3 residues early relative to the CDR3; the germline J gene fills the gap. The V gene is TRBV5-6, the J gene TRBJ1-6, with 9 positions matching TRBD1. This CDR3 comprises 15 residues. The V and J ends lost 4 bases and 7 bases, in that order; junction bases with no gene match: 6. CDR1 is SGHDT and CDR2 is YYEEEE in the germline V gene. The CDR3: CASSQGQGLNSPLHF. CDR3 DNA (partial): TGTGCCAGCAGCCAGGGACAGGGCCTGAATTCACCC.

There are many counts of this clone. With the read ending 3 residues before the CDR3 end, the germline J gene is used to fill in that end. The rearrangement joins TRBV5-1 to TRBJ1-1, with TRBD1 identical over 7 bases. V was pared by 4 bases and J by 7 bases, with 10 bases of the junction left unmatched. This CDR3 region has 14 residues. The germline V gene encodes CDR1 SGHRS and CDR2 YFSETQ. The DNA read from the CDR3 is TGCGCCAGCAGCGTCACAGGGGAAAGGGGTGAA. This codes for CASSVTGERGE. The entire CDR3 is CASSVTGERGEAFF.

At least ten counts were recorded for this clone. The read gets to within 3 residues of the CDR3 end, and the germline J gene fills in the rest. The chain recombines TRBV2 with TRBJ2-7; the D gene is possibly TRBD1 (6 bases). V gave up 6 bases and J gave up 0 bases, with 9 bases separating them. The CDR3 spans 13 residues. Germline V lookup: CDR1 SNHLY, CDR2 FYNNEI. The sequenced part of the CDR3 DNA is TGTGCCAGCAGCGACAGGAGCTCCTACGAG. This codes for CASSDRSSYE. The CDR3 in its entirety is CASSDRSSYEQYF.

This clone showed up many times. Read sequence stops 3 residues before the CDR3 end, and the germline J gene provides the missing end. The chain employs TRBV30 and TRBJ1-4; unclear D gene. Germline V gives CDR1 GTSNPN, CDR2 SVGIG (reference sequence). Trimming shortened V by 4 bases and J by 0 bases, and 9 bases separated the two germline ends. This CDR3 has 14 amino acids. This CDR3 is CAWTSGATNEKLFF. Partial CDR3 DNA: TGTGCCTGGACTTCAGGAGCAACTAATGAAAAA.

This clone was detected ten times or more. The CDR3 end lies 3 residues beyond the end of the read and is filled in from the germline J gene. The gene calls are TRBV29-1 and TRBJ2-1; D is perhaps TRBD2 (6 bases). The CDR3 sequence is 12 residues long. Germline assignment: CDR1 SQVTM and CDR2 ANQGSEA. The V end was cut by 4 bases, the J end by 8 bases, with 12 bases between. The CDR3 sequence: CSVGGLGDEQFF. CDR3 DNA, as far as it was read: TGCAGCGTTGGGGGACTGGGGGATGAG.

This clone was recorded a few times. The sequence runs out 3 residues before the end of the CDR3; the remainder is reconstructed from the germline J gene. The J gene is TRBJ2-7, the V gene TRBV20-1; 10 nucleotides line up with TRBD2. Per germline, CDR1 DFQATT and CDR2 SNEGSKA (reference sequence). V lost 3 bases and J lost 6; bases outside the gene matches: 11. The CDR3 is 15 amino acids. The part of the CDR3 DNA that was read is TGCAGTGCTAGTAGAGTGGGTAGCGGGAGGTTCGAG. It yields the protein CSASRVGSGRFE. The full-length CDR3 reads as CSASRVGSGRFEQYF.

This clone was detected ten times or more. Coverage ceases 3 residues before the CDR3 finishes, and the germline J gene fills in the end. The chain carries TRBV2 and TRBJ1-2; 10 bases agree with TRBD1. Germline CDR1 reads SNHLY; CDR2 reads FYNNEI. Unmatched junction bases numbered 5, after V lost 6 bases and J lost 4 bases. The CDR3 spans 14 residues. This CDR3 reads CASRETGGTYGYTF. The covered CDR3 bases are TGTGCCAGCAGAGAGACAGGGGGCACCTATGGC. Full variable domain (remainder filled in from reference TRBV2 and TRBJ1-2): EPEVTQTPSHQVTQMGQEVILRCVPISNHLYFYWYRQILGQKVEFLVSFYNNEISEKSEIFDDQFSVERPDGSNFTLKIRSTKLEDSAMYFCASRETGGTYGYTFGSGTRLTVV.

Many counts were recorded for this clone. Sequencing ends 3 residues short of the CDR3 end; the germline J gene provides the rest. The V gene is TRBV5-5, the J gene TRBJ2-3; 8 nucleotides agree with TRBD2. Germline-derived CDR1 and CDR2 are SGHKS and YYEKEE (reference sequence). There are 14 residues in the CDR3. The CDR3 bases that were read are TGTGCCAGCAGCTTCGGGGGGGCAGGGGAGACG. Protein sequence: CASSFGGAGET. The full CDR3 is CASSFGGAGETQYF.

This clone has a count of ten or more. With the read ending 3 residues before the CDR3 end, the germline J gene is used to fill in that end. The chain couples TRBV5-1 to TRBJ1-2, with D maybe TRBD1 (6 bases). CDR3 length: 13 amino acids. Germline assignment: CDR1 SGHRS and CDR2 YFSETQ. V shed 5 bases and J shed 0 bases, with 8 bases lying between them. The covered CDR3 bases are TGCGCCAGCAGTACAGGGACTAACTATGGC. It encodes CASSTGTNYG. The CDR3, in full, reads CASSTGTNYGYTF. The full variable domain, in which reference TRBV5-1 and TRBJ1-2 provide the parts outside the CDR3, is KAGVTQTPRYLIKTRGQQVTLSCSPISGHRSVSWYQQTPGQGLQFLFEYFSETQRNKGNFPGRFSGRQFSNSRSEMNVSTLELGDSALYLCASSTGTNYGYTFGSGTRLTVV.

This clone was picked up a small number of times. The CDR3 extends 3 residues past the end of the read, so its final part is completed from the germline J gene. The V gene is TRBV5-1, the J gene TRBJ1-1; TRBD1 is a possible D gene (5 bases). The CDR3 sequence is 15 residues long. The V gene lost 4 bases and the J gene lost 0 bases, with 13 bases spanning the gap. CDR1 is SGHRS, CDR2 YFSETQ, per germline. The CDR3 protein is CASSTYGGMNTEAFF. The sequenced part of the CDR3 DNA is TGCGCCAGCAGCACCTACGGGGGGATGAACACTGAA. Supplemented by reference TRBV5-1 and TRBJ1-1, the full variable domain reads KAGVTQTPRYLIKTRGQQVTLSCSPISGHRSVSWYQQTPGQGLQFLFEYFSETQRNKGNFPGRFSGRQFSNSRSEMNVSTLELGDSALYLCASSTYGGMNTEAFFGQGTRLTVV.

In this sample, this clone turned up many times. CDR3 amino acids: CASSLDSDEQYF. CDR3 DNA (partial): TGTGCCAGCAGCTTGGATAGCGACGAG. This chain joins TRBV5-4 and TRBJ2-7, with a weak D call TRBD2 (5 bases). The sequence runs out 3 residues before the end of the CDR3; the remainder is reconstructed from the germline J gene. Per the germline V gene, CDR1 is SGHNT and CDR2 is YYREEE (reference sequence). Trimming pared 0 bases from V and 5 bases from J, leaving 6 bases between. CDR3 length equals 12 residues.

About this clone itself: The CDR3 end falls 3 residues outside the read, so it is completed with the germline J gene. J is TRBJ2-1 and V is TRBV5-1; 8 nucleotides align to TRBD1. V lost 3 bases, J lost 7 bases, and 0 bases stayed unmatched. The CDR3 runs to 12 residues. The germline V gene has CDR1 SGHRS and CDR2 YFSETQ. CDR3 residues: CASSWTGNEQFF. The covered CDR3 bases are TGCGCCAGCAGCTGGACAGGGAATGAG.

This clone has ten or more counts. The sequence runs out 3 residues before the end of the CDR3; the remainder is reconstructed from the germline J gene. This sequence joins TRBV13 and TRBJ2-7, with 8 nucleotides matching TRBD1. Unmatched junction bases numbered 7, after V lost 7 bases and J lost 2 bases. CDR3 length equals 14 residues. Germline V CDR1 and CDR2: PRHDT, FYEKMQ (reference sequence). CDR3: CASKPGQGAYEQYF. CDR3 DNA (partial): TGTGCCAGCAAGCCAGGACAGGGAGCCTACGAG.

This clone showed up many times. The read is 3 residues too short to cover the CDR3 end, so that end is filled in from the germline J gene. The J gene is TRBJ2-3, the V gene TRBV4-1; 14 bases match TRBD2. V dropped 3 bases and J dropped 4; count of bases not matched to a gene: 9. This CDR3 region has 18 residues. Germline-derived CDR1 and CDR2 are MGHRA and YSYEKL. The covered CDR3 bases are TGCGCCAGCAGCCAGCGACTAGCGGGAGGGCCCGGAGCAGATACG. This sequence encodes CASSQRLAGGPGADT. The full CDR3 protein is CASSQRLAGGPGADTQYF.

The table lists this clone with many counts. The observed sequence ends 3 residues before the CDR3 terminus, with the missing tail filled in from the germline J gene. The chain employs TRBV12-3 or TRBV12-4 and TRBJ1-2, with 11 nucleotides matching TRBD1. The CDR3 is made up of 14 amino acids. CDR3 bases read: TGTGCCAGCAGTTCCCGGGACAGGGGGGAAGGC. This sequence encodes CASSSRDRGEG. The full-length CDR3 reads as CASSSRDRGEGYTF.

This clone occurred a few times. The CDR3 end falls 3 residues outside the read, so it is completed with the germline J gene. This sequence joins TRBV7-2 and TRBJ2-5; possible D gene TRBD2, 5 bases. CDR1 and CDR2 (germline): SGHTA, FQGNSA. The CDR3 covers 15 residues. The V end was cut by 2 bases, the J end by 1 base, with 11 bases between. CDR3 DNA (partial): TGTGCCAGCAGCTTATGGGTAGCGCCCCAAGAGACC. Its translation is CASSLWVAPQET. In full, the CDR3 reads CASSLWVAPQETQYF. Based on the CDR3 plus reference TRBV7-2 and TRBJ2-5, the full variable domain is GAGVSQSPSNKVTEKGKDVELRCDPISGHTALYWYRQSLGQGLEFLIYFQGNSAPDKSGLPSDRFSAERTGGSVSTLTIQRTQQEDSAVYLCASSLWVAPQETQYFGPGTRLLVL.

This clone was detected ten times or more. Sequencing ends 3 residues short of the CDR3 end; the germline J gene provides the rest. The chain joins TRBV4-1 to TRBJ1-2; 10 bases agree with TRBD1. The V segment lost 1 base and the J segment 2 bases; nucleotides outside the gene matches: 4. Germline values: CDR1 MGHRA, CDR2 YSYEKL. This CDR3 is built from 16 residues. This CDR3 is CASSQVGQGVNYGYTF. The CDR3 DNA, read in part, is TGCGCCAGCAGCCAAGTCGGACAGGGGGTGAACTATGGC.

This clone was counted ten times or more. The read gets to within 3 residues of the CDR3 end, and the germline J gene fills in the rest. V is TRBV30 and J is TRBJ2-1; 14 nucleotides align to TRBD2. CDR1 is GTSNPN, CDR2 SVGIG, per germline (reference sequence). The CDR3 runs to 14 residues. Trimming removed 1 base from V and 9 bases from J; junction bases left unmatched: 2. CDR3 loop: CAWSAGTSGSEQFF. The sequenced part of the CDR3 DNA is TGTGCCTGGAGTGCGGGGACTAGCGGGAGTGAG.

Ten or more counts support this clone. The CDR3 end lies 3 residues beyond the end of the read and is filled in from the germline J gene. The chain carries TRBV7-3 and TRBJ2-1; possible D gene TRBD1, 8 bases. The length of the CDR3 is 14 residues. Germline CDR1 SGHTA, CDR2 FQGTGA. Between the trimmed V and J ends, which lost 5 bases and 9 bases, there was a span of 17 bases. The CDR3 sequence: CASSIDRGGGEQFF. Partial CDR3 DNA: TGTGCCAGCAGCATCGACAGGGGCGGGGGTGAG. The complete variable domain, with remaining parts taken from reference TRBV7-3 and TRBJ2-1, reads GAGVSQTPSNKVTEKGKYVELRCDPISGHTALYWYRQSLGQGPEFLIYFQGTGAADDSGLPNDRFFAVRPEGSVSTLKIQRTERGDSAVYLCASSIDRGGGEQFFGPGTRLTVL.

This clone came up a few times. The CDR3 extends 3 residues past the end of the read, so its final part is completed from the germline J gene. The chain couples TRBV20-1 to TRBJ2-7; TRBD2 matches 7 bases. Trimming removed 4 bases from V and 3 bases from J; junction bases left unmatched: 6. The CDR3 totals 13 residues. Germline V gives CDR1 DFQATT, CDR2 SNEGSKA (reference sequence). CDR3 in amino acids: CSAKGAGDYEQYF. The CDR3 DNA, read in part, is TGCAGTGCTAAGGGCGCGGGGGACTACGAG.

This clone has a count of ten or more. The covered CDR3 bases are TGTGCCAGCAGCTTAAAAACAGAGAAGGGCTACGAG. Translating gives CASSLKTEKGYE. The entire CDR3 protein reads CASSLKTEKGYEQYF. The chain employs TRBV11-2 and TRBJ2-7, with D hard to call. The read ends 3 residues shy of where the CDR3 ends; the end is completed using the germline J gene. Germline assignment: CDR1 SGHAT and CDR2 FQNNGV. The CDR3 extends over 15 amino acids. The V and J ends lost 2 bases and 3 bases respectively, with 14 bases between them.

This clone was picked up many times. The CDR3 loop is CASSHTGTRAYEQYF. The sequenced part of the CDR3 DNA is TGTGCCAGCAGCCATACCGGGACTAGAGCCTACGAG. The chain joins TRBV7-9 to TRBJ2-7; TRBD2 agrees at 8 bases. The read terminates 3 residues before the CDR3 end, so the remaining end is supplied by the germline J gene. The CDR3 has 15 amino acids. The V and J ends lost 5 bases and 2 bases, in that order; junction bases with no gene match: 8. Germline V gene data show CDR1 as SEHNR and CDR2 as FQNEAQ (reference sequence).

This clone was counted ten times or more. The read terminates 3 residues ahead of where the CDR3 ends, so the germline J gene completes it. The genes are TRBV5-4 and TRBJ2-3, with 7 positions matching TRBD1. V dropped 3 bases and J dropped 5; count of bases not matched to a gene: 12. CDR3 length: 16 residues. The germline gives CDR1 SGHNT, CDR2 YYREEE (reference sequence). CDR3 DNA (partial): TGTGCCAGCAGCTCTAGAGGGACAGTTTACGAAGATACG. This encodes CASSSRGTVYEDT. The entire CDR3 sequence reads CASSSRGTVYEDTQYF.

Points on this clone: Compared with germline, one end of the junction differs, possibly owing to a read error. The read terminates 3 residues before the CDR3 end, so the remaining end is supplied by the germline J gene. The sample has other DNA sequences that encode this CDR3 too. The chain uses TRBV6-1 and TRBJ1-3, with 9 bases fitting TRBD1. CDR1 and CDR2 from the germline V gene are MNHNS and SASEGT. The CDR3 length is 16 residues. This CDR3 is CASSARDRASGNTIYF. CDR3 DNA (partial): TGTGCCAGCAGTGCCCGGGACAGGGCCTCTGGAAACACG.

This clone appeared many times. The read terminates 3 residues ahead of where the CDR3 ends, so the germline J gene completes it. The chain joins TRBV5-6 to TRBJ2-3; D unclear. The germline V gene encodes CDR1 SGHDT and CDR2 YYEEEE. The CDR3 contains 13 residues. V shed 0 bases and J shed 4 bases, with 6 bases lying between them. The CDR3 bases that were read are TGTGCCAGCAGCTTGGGCGGCCCAGATACG. The encoded protein is CASSLGGPDT. The complete CDR3 protein is CASSLGGPDTQYF.

This clone was found many times. The sequence runs out 3 residues before the end of the CDR3; the remainder is reconstructed from the germline J gene. The V and J genes are TRBV13 and TRBJ2-2; possibly TRBD1 for D (5 bases). Germline-derived CDR1 and CDR2 are PRHDT and FYEKMQ (reference sequence). CDR3 size: 14 residues. The germline V and J ends were trimmed by 5 bases and 7 bases, with 14 bases remaining between them. Partial CDR3 DNA: TGTGCCAGCAGCAGGACATTCCAGGGCGGGGAG. This translates into CASSRTFQGGE. From start to end, the CDR3 is CASSRTFQGGELFF.

This clone was counted many times. Read data end 3 residues before the CDR3 end; the end is taken from the germline J gene. The chain carries TRBV5-6 and TRBJ2-7; TRBD1 matches at 8 bases. The CDR3 length is 15 residues. V lost 4 bases to trimming and J lost 5 bases; unmatched junction nucleotides: 11. The V gene's germline CDR1 is SGHDT and CDR2 YYEEEE. CDR3 protein: CASSTGQVPPHEQYF. The covered CDR3 bases are TGTGCCAGCAGCACGGGACAGGTACCGCCCCACGAG.